The clone carrying this T cell receptor beta chain was recorded only once. The target antigen is unknown. The data stem from a study of cytomegalovirus exposure and HLA in healthy donors. Study as a whole: It was reported in a later analysis that the 90 to 150 validation repertoires used the same platform as the roughly 700 first-cohort repertoires.

The table came from immunoSEQ multiplex PCR; TCRdb's copy has only in-frame clones and leaves some out. This sample carries 110,000 to 150,000 clones, roughly nine tenths of them seen once, and the ten largest clones take roughly 3%. Overall study findings and caveats: TCR clusters originating in the first cohort tended to co-occur in the roughly 120 validation repertoires, according to a later analysis. Among the CMV-associated chains, a few were confirmed in vitro as specific for CMV antigens. The study recorded around 160 TCR beta chains that were cytomegalovirus-associated.

The V and J ends lost 5 bases and 4 bases, in that order; junction bases with no gene match: 8. Germline CDR1 is MNHEY and CDR2 is SVGAGI. This CDR3 spans 15 amino acids. The V gene is TRBV6-5, the J gene TRBJ1-2; 9 bases line up with TRBD1. This TCR was sampled from a man aged 18 to 29 in good health and CMV-seronegative. Sequenced input: PBMCs. The CDR3 is CASSTTGGRSYGYTF. DNA of the CDR3: TGTGCCAGCAGTACCACAGGGGGCCGATCCTATGGCTACACCTTC.